These 14 T cell receptor beta chains share one sample of origin, sequenced in a study of blood T cells in healthy people across ages. A second PCR of about 7 to 12 cycles used a sample-barcoded 5' primer and a J-beta primer mix. MiXCR, applied by TCRdb to the 5' RACE reads, yields one record per CDR3 protein. Of about 570,000 distinct CDR3 sequences in the sample, approximately 30% were seen once. The specimen sequenced was blood. The source is a woman in her 70s in good health.

The rearrangement links TRBV3-1 to TRBJ2-5, with 10 bases that match TRBD2. The J call could be wrong; TRBJ2-1 is a better fit for the DNA end. The germline CDR1 and CDR2 sequences are LGHDT and YNNKEL (reference sequence). The CDR3 loop spans 13 amino acids. The CDR3 protein is CASSTSGGVEQFF. For the CDR3, the DNA is TGTGCCAGCAGCACCAGCGGGGGGGTTGAGCAGTTCTTC.

The chain combines TRBV12-3 or TRBV12-4 with TRBJ1-1, with D possibly matching TRBD1 (5 bases). This CDR3 contains 17 residues. The V end was cut by 3 bases, the J end by 11 bases, with 28 bases between. The CDR3 here is CASSFRRLEGRNQVAFF. In nucleotides, the CDR3 is TGTGCCAGCAGTTTCCGGCGTCTGGAGGGACGCAATCAAGTTGCTTTCTTT.

This chain connects TRBV6-5 to TRBJ2-4; TRBD2 might be the D (6 bases). V was cut by 6 bases and J by 2 bases, with 14 bases left in between. This CDR3 is 15 amino acids long. Germline V CDR1 and CDR2: MNHEY, SVGAGI. CDR3 sequence: CASSRWGDSKNIQYF. The CDR3 coding sequence is TGTGCCAGCAGCCGCTGGGGGGACTCCAAAAACATTCAGTACTTC.

The sample holds a few counts of this clonotype. V usage is TRBV6-5 and J usage is TRBJ2-7; 10 nucleotides match TRBD2. The germline CDR1 and CDR2 sequences are MNHEY and SVGAGI. The CDR3 is 15 amino acids. J lost 2 bases, V lost 2 bases, and 3 bases had no gene match. Written as DNA, the CDR3 is TGTGCCAGCAGTTACGGGACTAGCGTTACCTACGAGCAGTACTTC. This sequence encodes CASSYGTSVTYEQYF.

The chain joins TRBV7-9 to TRBJ2-7; D remains unclear. The length of the CDR3 is 14 residues. The V and J ends lost 0 bases and 2 bases respectively, with 8 bases between them. From germline, CDR1 is SEHNR and CDR2 FQNEAQ (reference sequence). DNA of the CDR3: TGTGCCAGCAGCTTAGCCGAGACACCCTACGAGCAGTACTTC. Its protein is CASSLAETPYEQYF.

The V gene is TRBV27, the J gene TRBJ1-1; D perhaps matches TRBD1 (5 bases). Germline loops: CDR1 MNHEY, CDR2 SMNVEV (reference sequence). CDR3 length: 12 amino acids. The ends were cut back, 9 bases at V and 4 bases at J, with 12 bases in the middle. The CDR3 bases are TGTGCCAGTAAAACAGGACCCACTGAAGCTTTCTTT. Translation: CASKTGPTEAFF.

This clonotype was seen repeatedly, ten times or more. The chain has TRBV27 and TRBJ1-2, with 8 bases identical to TRBD1. This CDR3 comprises 19 residues. The germline gives CDR1 MNHEY, CDR2 SMNVEV (reference sequence). V was pared by 3 bases and J by 1 base, with 16 bases of the junction left unmatched. The CDR3 DNA is TGTGCCAGCAGTTTCTTATCTTCCACAGGGGGGGTCTTTAACTATGGCTACACCTTC. Translating it yields CASSFLSSTGGVFNYGYTF.

Notes on this clonotype: The DNA is left out, because the CDR3 cannot be placed on it with certainty; the CDR3 is given as TCRdb lists it. The chain couples TRBV9 to TRBJ2-7; the D call in the table, TRBD1, was not verified against the DNA. The germline CDR1 and CDR2 sequences are SGDLS and YYNGEE. The CDR3 comprises 14 residues, both ends counted. CDR3 residues: CASSVGGGTNEQFV.

The chain combines TRBV3-1 with TRBJ1-4; no clear D. Per germline, CDR1 LGHDT and CDR2 YNNKEL (reference sequence). V lost 3 bases and J 8 bases, leaving 16 bases between the germline ends. The length of the CDR3 is 15 residues. The CDR3 bases are TGTGCCAGCAGCCAGTATCGAGCGCTCGGGGAAAAACTGTTTTTT. Translation gives CASSQYRALGEKLFF.

This sequence joins TRBV5-1 and TRBJ2-5; 7 nucleotides align to TRBD1. Germline-derived CDR1 and CDR2 are SGHRS and YFSETQ. The CDR3 loop spans 15 amino acids. V lost 1 base, J lost 2 bases, and 5 bases stayed unmatched. The CDR3 region is CASSLQGQSQETQYF. As DNA, the CDR3 is TGCGCCAGCAGCTTGCAGGGACAGTCTCAAGAGACCCAGTACTTC.

This clonotype came up a few times. This sequence joins TRBV20-1 and TRBJ2-1, with a possible D match to TRBD2 (5 bases). V was trimmed by 5 bases and J by 0 bases, leaving 8 bases between them. Germline V gene lookup returns CDR1 DFQATT and CDR2 SNEGSKA (reference sequence). The CDR3 loop spans 13 amino acids. The CDR3 DNA reads TGCAGTGCTGAGGGAATCTCCTACAATGAGCAGTTCTTC. Translated, it gives CSAEGISYNEQFF.

This clonotype was detected a few times. The gene calls are TRBV20-1 and TRBJ2-1; 7 bases match TRBD2. V trimming: 0 bases; J trimming: 2 bases; junction bases outside the gene matches: 10. Germline CDR1 DFQATT, CDR2 SNEGSKA (reference sequence). This CDR3 is 17 amino acids long. DNA of the CDR3: TGCAGTGCTAGAGATCCCCTCCGTGGGGGGGCCTACAATGAGCAGTTCTTC. Protein: CSARDPLRGGAYNEQFF.

This clonotype was detected a few times. The CDR3 DNA reads TGTGCCAGCAGTCCGCGTAGCCGGGACTCCCGGTACGAGCAGTACTTC. Protein product: CASSPRSRDSRYEQYF. V is TRBV6-1 and J is TRBJ2-7, with a possible D match to TRBD2 (6 bases). CDR3 size: 16 residues. The germline gives CDR1 MNHNS, CDR2 SASEGT. V lost 5 bases and J lost 4, with 21 bases in between.

This clonotype appeared a few times. The rearrangement uses TRBV7-3 and TRBJ1-5; D is unclear. CDR1 is SGHTA and CDR2 is FQGTGA in the germline V gene. Between the trimmed V and J ends, which lost 2 bases and 7 bases, there was a span of 15 bases. The CDR3 contains 15 residues. DNA for the CDR3: TGTGCCAGCAGCTTAGACGGGGAGGCGGGCCAGCCCCAGCATTTT. Translation gives CASSLDGEAGQPQHF.